Shown below are 6 T cell receptor beta chains from a single sample sequenced in a study of blood T cell repertoires in COVID-19. The method was immunoSEQ multiplex PCR; TCRdb's version includes in-frame clones alone and lacks a portion of them. The sample records 80,000 to 95,000 clones, 81% being singletons. The sequenced material came from peripheral blood. The receptor set was obtained from a man older than 75 with active or convalescent COVID-19.

J is TRBJ1-3 and V is TRBV28; a weak D match, TRBD1 (6 bases). V was clipped by 4 bases and J by 0 bases, with 16 bases between them. In germline, CDR1 is MDHEN, CDR2 SYDVKM. The CDR3 is 17 amino acids. CDR3 loop: CASSSGGQIFSGNTIYF. CDR3 bases: TGTGCCAGCAGTTCTGGGGGCCAAATCTTCTCTGGAAACACCATATATTTT.

The chain employs TRBV7-2 and TRBJ2-2; tentative D call: TRBD1 (6 bases). Germline CDR1 reads SGHTA; CDR2 reads FQGNSA. This CDR3 is built from 15 residues. Deletions cut 5 bases from V and 4 bases from J, with 14 bases between. Written as DNA, the CDR3 is TGTGCCAGCAGCCCCAGGGGATTGAGCACCGGGGAGCTGTTTTTT. This codes for CASSPRGLSTGELFF.

The chain joins TRBV4-1 to TRBJ2-3, with D possibly TRBD2 on 5 matching bases. The V gene's germline CDR1 is MGHRA and CDR2 YSYEKL. Trimming took 3 bases from V and 6 from J, leaving 19 bases between them. CDR3 length equals 16 residues. DNA of the CDR3: TGCGCCAGCAGCCAGGCCCCTAGTGCGGACTCGGATACGCAGTATTTT. Encoded protein: CASSQAPSADSDTQYF.

The rearrangement links TRBV4-1 to TRBJ1-2; 9 bases align to TRBD1. CDR1 and CDR2 (germline): MGHRA, YSYEKL. The CDR3 length is 14 residues. Germline trimming cut 2 bases from V and 5 bases from J; bases unmatched to any gene: 3. In DNA form, the CDR3 reads TGCGCCAGCAGCCAACCGGGACAGGGATATGGCTACACCTTC. This gives the protein CASSQPGQGYGYTF.

The rearrangement links TRBV10-2 to TRBJ2-1, with D perhaps matching TRBD2 (6 bases). V lost 3 bases, J lost 2 bases, and 14 bases lay in between. The CDR3 runs to 16 residues. In germline, CDR1 is WSHSY, CDR2 SAAADI. The CDR3 sequence is CASSDPGTSAYNEQFF. The DNA of the CDR3 is TGCGCCAGCAGTGATCCCGGGACTTCGGCCTACAATGAGCAGTTCTTC.

The genes are TRBV6-2 or TRBV6-3 and TRBJ1-2; no firm D call. Germline lookup yields CDR1 MNHEY and CDR2 SVGEGT. The CDR3 covers 17 residues. The V end was cut by 4 bases, the J end by 4 bases, with 22 bases between. The CDR3 DNA is TGTGCCAGCAGTTCCCAGCAGGCTGGGTCAATTCCCTATGGCTACACCTTC. This codes for CASSSQQAGSIPYGYTF.